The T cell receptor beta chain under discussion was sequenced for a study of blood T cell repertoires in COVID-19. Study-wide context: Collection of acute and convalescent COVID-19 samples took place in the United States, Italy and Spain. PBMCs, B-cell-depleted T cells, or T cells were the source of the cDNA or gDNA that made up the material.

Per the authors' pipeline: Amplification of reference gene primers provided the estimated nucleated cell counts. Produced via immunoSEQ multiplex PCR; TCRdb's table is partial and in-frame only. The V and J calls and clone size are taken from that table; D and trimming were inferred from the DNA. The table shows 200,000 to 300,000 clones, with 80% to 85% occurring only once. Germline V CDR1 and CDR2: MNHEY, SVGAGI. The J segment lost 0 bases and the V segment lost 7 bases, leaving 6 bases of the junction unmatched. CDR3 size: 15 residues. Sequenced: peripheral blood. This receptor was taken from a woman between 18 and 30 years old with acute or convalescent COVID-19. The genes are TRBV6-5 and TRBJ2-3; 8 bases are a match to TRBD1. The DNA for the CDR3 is TGTGCCAGCACCGCAACAGGGGGAAGCACAGATACGCAGTATTTT. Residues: CASTATGGSTDTQYF.